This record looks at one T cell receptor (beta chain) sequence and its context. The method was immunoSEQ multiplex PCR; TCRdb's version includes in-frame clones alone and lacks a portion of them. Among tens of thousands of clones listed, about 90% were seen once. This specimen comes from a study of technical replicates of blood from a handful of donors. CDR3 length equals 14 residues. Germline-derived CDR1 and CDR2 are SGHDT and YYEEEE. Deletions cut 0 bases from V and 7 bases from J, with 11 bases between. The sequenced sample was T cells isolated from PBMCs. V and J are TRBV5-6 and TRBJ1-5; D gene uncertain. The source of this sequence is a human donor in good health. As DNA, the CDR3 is TGTGCCAGCAGCTTGGCCAGACTCGGACAGCCCCAGCATTTT. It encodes CASSLARLGQPQHF.